Here is one TCR beta chain with its context. The data derive from a study of cytomegalovirus exposure and HLA in healthy donors. The length of the CDR3 is 14 residues. V was clipped by 3 bases and J by 2 bases; unmatched bases: 2. Germline V gene sequence: CDR1 SGDLS, CDR2 YYNGEE. Data came from immunoSEQ multiplex PCR; TCRdb stores just in-frame clones and leaves some out. The table lists about 360,000 clones, 70% to 90% of them singletons. The specimen sequenced was PBMCs. This chain connects TRBV9 to TRBJ1-3; TRBD1 aligns across 7 bases. The sequence derives from a woman in her late teens or twenties in good health and CMV-seronegative. The CDR3 protein is CASSADRPGNTIYF. The CDR3, as DNA: TGTGCCAGCAGCGCGGACAGGCCTGGAAACACCATATATTTT.